The present T cell receptor beta chain was sequenced within a study of beta chain features in type 1 diabetes. A word on this clone: Its antigen is still unknown.

Germline V gives CDR1 SGHAT, CDR2 FQNNGV. The CDR3 runs 15 residues. V shed 5 bases and J shed 8 bases, with 18 bases lying between them. All of the isolated RNA was reverse transcribed, so expressed TCRB transcripts were sequenced. Assay: immunoSEQ multiplex PCR; the TCRdb copy retains only in-frame clones and omits some. The data hold fewer than 300,000 clones, with under 13% observed a single time. Regarding the study as a whole: Shortening of TCRB CDR3s, moderate but significant, appeared in all four CD4+ subsets of Type 1 diabetes patients.

Sequencing was done on a sample of naive CD4+ T cells from blood. The chain carries TRBV11-2 and TRBJ1-4, with D possibly TRBD1 on 6 matching bases. The sequence came from a man aged 25 to 40 with type 1 diabetes. The CDR3, as DNA: TGTGCCAGCAGCGGAACAGGGACGAGGGGAGAAAAACTGTTTTTT. This gives the protein CASSGTGTRGEKLFF.